The entry that follows covers one TCR beta chain sequence. The sample originates from a study of T cells expressing NK-cell markers. Each CDR3 protein gets one entry in TCRdb, which reprocessed the 5' RACE reads and gives no DNA. The clone table shows 25,000 to 35,000 distinct CDR3 sequences, with the ten largest holding around 60%. Sequencing was done on a sample of blood T cells: a sorted CD56 or NKG2C T cell subset, CD4+ or CD8+ T cells, or bulk PBMC T cells (not recorded which). The sequence came from a woman aged 18-69 years in good health.

The CDR3 here is CATGVGDSYEQYF. The genes are TRBV3-1 and TRBJ2-7; TCRdb designates TRBD1, a call that cannot be tested without DNA. CDR3 length equals 13 residues. Per the germline V gene, CDR1 is LGHDT and CDR2 is YNNKEL (reference sequence).